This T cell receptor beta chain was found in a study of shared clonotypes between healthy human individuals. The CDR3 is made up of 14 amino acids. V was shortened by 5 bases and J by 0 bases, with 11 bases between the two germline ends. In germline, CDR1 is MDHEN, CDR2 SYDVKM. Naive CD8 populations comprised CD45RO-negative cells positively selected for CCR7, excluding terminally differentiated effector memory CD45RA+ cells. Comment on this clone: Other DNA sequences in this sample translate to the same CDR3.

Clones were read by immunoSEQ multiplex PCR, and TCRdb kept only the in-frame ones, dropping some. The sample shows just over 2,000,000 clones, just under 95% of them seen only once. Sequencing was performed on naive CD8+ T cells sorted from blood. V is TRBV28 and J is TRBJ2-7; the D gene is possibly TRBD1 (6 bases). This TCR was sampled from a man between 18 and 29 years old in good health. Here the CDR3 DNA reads TGTGCCAGCAGTCTAAGGGGGTTCTCCTACGAGCAGTACTTC. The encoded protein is CASSLRGFSYEQYF.